This T cell receptor beta chain was sequenced for a study of tumor-infiltrating lymphocytes in primary liver carcinoma. This clonotype was detected many times. Making TCR beta cDNA involved approximately 480 ng total RNA and a constant-region primer. Slightly modified ARM-PCR served as the procedure for the TCR beta libraries. These libraries came from three rounds of nested multiplex PCR. Both of the initial two PCR rounds ran for about 11 cycles and employed TRBV1-TRBV30 forward primers alongside a C-beta reverse primer. TCRdb independently ran MiXCR on the multiplex PCR reads; one entry per CDR3 protein. The table has 100,000 to 150,000 distinct CDR3 sequences, 60% to 80% seen once. V lost 0 bases to trimming and J lost 6 bases, with 10 bases between them. The CDR3 is made up of 14 amino acids. CDR1 is WNHNN and CDR2 is SYGVQD in the germline V gene (reference sequence). Both RNA and DNA were isolated together from about 20-30 mg of bulk tissue that had not been sorted.

This TCR came from a woman aged 60-75 years with primary liver carcinoma and hepatitis B virus infection. Sequencing was performed on liver tumor tissue from sampling region 3. The subset here: tumor region T3, left-lateral pole. The chain links TRBV10-1 to TRBJ2-3, with a weak D call TRBD2 (5 bases). CDR3 sequence: CASSESLDTDTQYF. The CDR3 coding sequence is TGCGCCAGCAGTGAGTCACTAGATACCGATACGCAGTATTTT.